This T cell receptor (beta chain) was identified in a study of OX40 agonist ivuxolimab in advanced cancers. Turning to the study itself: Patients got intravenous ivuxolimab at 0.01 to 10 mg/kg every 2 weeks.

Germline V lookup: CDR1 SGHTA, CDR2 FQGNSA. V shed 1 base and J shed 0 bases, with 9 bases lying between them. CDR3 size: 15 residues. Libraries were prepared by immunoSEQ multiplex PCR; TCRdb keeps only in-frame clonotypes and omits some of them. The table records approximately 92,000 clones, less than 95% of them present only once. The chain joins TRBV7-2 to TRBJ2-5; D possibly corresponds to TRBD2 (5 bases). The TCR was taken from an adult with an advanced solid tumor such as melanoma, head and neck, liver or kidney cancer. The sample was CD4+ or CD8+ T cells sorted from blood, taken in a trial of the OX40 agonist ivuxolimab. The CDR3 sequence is CASSLVAGNQETQYF. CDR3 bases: TGTGCCAGCAGCTTAGTAGCCGGGAACCAAGAGACCCAGTACTTC.